This T cell receptor beta chain was captured by sequencing in a study of shared clonotypes between healthy human individuals (dated by TCRdb to about 2020). About the full investigation: A few men and two women, aged 18 to 49 years, made up the cohort. For each donor, three plates each were used for CD4 naive and CD4 memory, two plates were used for CD8 naive, and one plate was used for CD8 memory. Blood TCR repertoires of about 5 healthy adults were deeply sequenced to estimate repertoire size and the extent of clonotype sharing between individuals. To increase sequencing depth and limit assay-specific biases, different laboratories used diverse techniques to prepare libraries and sequence TCR repertoires. Between about 0.9 and 8.9 billion PBMCs per donor were obtained by leukapheresis.

Findings and caveats that apply to the study as a whole: Higher generation probabilities were observed for clonotypes shared by all four sorted-subset donors than for non-shared clonotypes. Larger estimated clonotype richness was generally found for naive subsets than for memory subsets. Because the study included a small number of donors, the genetic and exposure-history diversity represented was limited. Even with the large sequencing depth, rarefaction of the sorted-subset datasets indicated that sequencing was incomplete. Across a handful of donors, roughly 5.1% of naive CD4, roughly 3.5% of naive CD8, 2% to 2.5% of memory CD4, and under 0.45% of memory CD8 clonotypes were shared. Only blood was sampled, and tissue TCR repertoires likely differ from those in blood. Based on pairwise subsampling, the degree of clonotype sharing among donors was expected to be affected by sequencing depth.

Healthy HIV-negative adults with no recently reported acute infections or vaccinations were included as donors. Only Caucasian adults living in Nashville, Tennessee, USA were represented among the donors. CD4+ T cells were enriched by magnetic negative selection, after which naive cells were positively selected on CD45RA and the negative fraction was taken as the memory subset. After blood collection by leukapheresis, PBMCs were isolated using Ficoll-Histopaque density gradient centrifugation and then cryopreserved in the vapor phase of liquid nitrogen. Analytical flow cytometry was used to check the purity and quantity of every magnetically sorted T cell population. Each sorted fraction had its genomic DNA isolated and then quantified by UV absorbance on a Nanodrop 2000c. The CDR1 and CDR2 encoded by the germline V gene (reference sequence) are LNHDA and SQIVND. The trim is 7 bases for V and 6 bases for J, with a gap of 16 bases between the germline ends. The CDR3 runs 14 residues from the cysteine to the phenylalanine. The read is trimmed to its CDR3 DNA, 42 bases read in frame from base 1.

Using the deep immunoSEQ assay, multiplex PCR amplified TCR CDR3 regions from genomic DNA. Genomic DNA extracted from each cell subset was distributed evenly over all wells of several immunoSEQ 96-well plates, and each plate served as one replicate. Each replicate PCR for sorted subsets received around 200 ng genomic DNA, equal to around 32,000 T cell genomes. Purified libraries were quantified with a Qubit 3.0 fluorometer, sized on a Bioanalyzer 2100, and re-quantified with the KAPA Library Quantification kit. Every immunoSEQ 96-well plate was sequenced on a separate single-read 150-cycle Illumina NextSeq 550 flow cell. Turning to the authors' computational methods: Because the immunoSEQ output included only junctional sequences and no quality scores, the filtering could not be the same as the filtering used for full-length reads. To assign V/J genes and CDR3, sequences were annotated using PyIR, a Python wrapper for IgBLAST v1.9, with IMGT germline references. Reads with weak V/J assignments (E-value above 1e-6), missing CDR3, stop codons, out-of-frame junctions, or ambiguous translated residues were removed. V3J clonotypes were defined by identical inferred V gene, J gene, and CDR3 amino acid sequence. To compute the percentage overlap between repertoires, the number of shared unique clonotypes was divided by the size of the smaller repertoire. Richness of each repertoire was evaluated using RTK rarefaction, the Chao1 estimator, and Recon v2.1 estimates of unobserved clonotypes. OLGA was used to compute generation probabilities for all TCRbeta clonotypes that the gDNA method yielded from a handful of donors. In TCRdb, the immuneACCESS table is reduced to in-frame sequences with V and J assigned. These tables do not hold every clone; where another copy was compared, an unresolved V gene accounts for under half, and the others remain unexplained. From that table come the V and J calls and clone size; the DNA was used to work out D and trimming. Present in this sample are 2 million to 2.5 million clones, 95% of which were seen just once. The leading ten clones occupy 0.1% to 0.15% of the sample.

For this clone: Its antigen is unknown. Nothing much larger sits one base from this clone, and base qualities are not available.

The specimen was naive CD4+ T cells sorted from blood. The sample's cell subset or site label is to be understood as: CD45RA+ positively selected. The chain couples TRBV19 to TRBJ1-5, and the D gene may be TRBD1, 6 bases matching. The receptor was derived from a young man in good health. The DNA is as follows: TGTGCCAGTACACAGGGTGGGTTGAGTCAGCCCCAGCATTTT. Translated, it gives CASTQGGLSQPQHF. With the portions outside the CDR3 filled from the reference TRBV19 and TRBJ1-5 genes, the complete variable region becomes DGGITQSPKYLFRKEGQNVTLSCEQNLNHDAMYWYRQDPGQGLRLIYYSQIVNDFQKGDIAEGYSVSREKKESFPLTVTSAQKNPTAFYLCASTQGGLSQPQHFGDGTRLSIL.